This note documents a single T cell receptor beta chain sequence. What it binds is not known. The data are from a study of blood T cells in healthy people across ages. General observations from the study: Age brought a roughly linear fall in TCR beta diversity measured per million T cells. Diversity estimates from one million T cells were considered underestimates.

Germline CDR1 SQVTM, CDR2 ANQGSEA. This CDR3 has 12 residues. Donors were systemically healthy Caucasian individuals from Russia aged roughly 6 to 95 years. Primed by a sample-barcoded 5' primer and a J-beta primer mix, a second PCR proceeded for about 7 to 12 cycles. Each cDNA molecule was tagged by a template-switch adaptor that had 12 random nucleotides. TCRdb processed the 5' RACE reads anew with MiXCR; each CDR3 protein has one entry. The data show around 1,700,000 distinct CDR3 sequences, approximately 28% seen once. The chain couples TRBV29-1 to TRBJ2-5; D might be TRBD2 (6 bases). The end of the DNA is better explained by TRBJ2-7, so the J call may be wrong. The sequenced material came from blood. This TCR derives from a woman aged 25 to 45 in good health. Here the CDR3 DNA reads TGCAGCGGAGGCCGTTTGGGGGGCGAGCAGTACTTC. Encoded protein: CSGGRLGGEQYF.